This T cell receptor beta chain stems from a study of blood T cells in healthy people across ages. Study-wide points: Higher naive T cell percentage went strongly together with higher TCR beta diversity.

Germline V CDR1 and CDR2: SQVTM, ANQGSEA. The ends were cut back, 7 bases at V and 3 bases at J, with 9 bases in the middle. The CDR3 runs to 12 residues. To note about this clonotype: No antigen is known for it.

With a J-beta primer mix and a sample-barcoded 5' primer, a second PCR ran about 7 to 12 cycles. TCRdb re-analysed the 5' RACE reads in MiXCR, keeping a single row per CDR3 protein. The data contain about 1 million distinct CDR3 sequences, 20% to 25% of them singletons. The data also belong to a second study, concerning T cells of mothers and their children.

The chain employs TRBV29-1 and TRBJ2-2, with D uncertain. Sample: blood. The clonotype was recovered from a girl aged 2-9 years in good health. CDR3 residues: CSGFLYTGELFF. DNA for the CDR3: TGCAGCGGGTTCCTGTACACCGGGGAGCTGTTTTTT.